The next 26 T cell receptor beta chains were all read from a single sample in a study of a mutant IDH1 vaccine in newly diagnosed glioma. As to time point: week 35, safety follow-up. Alongside topical imiquimod, each dose of vaccine comprised 300 ug of mutant IDH1 20-mer peptide. TCRdb keeps only in-frame clones here, not all; method: immunoSEQ multiplex PCR. This repertoire shows some 57,000 clones, roughly 80% found once; its top ten account for roughly 4%. Antigen specificity for these receptors is unknown. Here the sequenced sample was PBMCs, taken from a glioma patient whose treatment included an IDH1 peptide vaccine. These receptors all come from a woman younger than 35 with glioma.

This chain links TRBV4-3 with TRBJ2-3, with 8 nucleotides matching TRBD1. The CDR3 sequence is 14 residues long. V gave up 1 base and J gave up 8 bases; unmatched junction bases: 5. Germline CDR1 reads LGHNA; CDR2 reads YSLEER. In DNA form, the CDR3 reads TGCGCCAGCAGCCAAGTGGGACAGGCGGGTACGCAGTATTTT. Protein product: CASSQVGQAGTQYF.

A word on this clone: One end of the junction varies from germline; a read error may be responsible. V is TRBV9 and J is TRBJ1-2, with D possibly TRBD1 on 6 matching bases. Germline CDR1 and CDR2: SGDLS and YYNGEE. The CDR3 runs to 11 residues. The CDR3 region is CASSGGQIESF. Written as DNA, the CDR3 is TGTGCCAGCAGCGGAGGACAGATCGAATCCTTC.

The sample holds one count of this clone. This chain links TRBV5-4 with TRBJ1-6; D remains unclear. V lost 3 bases and J lost 5, with 12 bases in between. The germline V gene has CDR1 SGHNT and CDR2 YYREEE (reference sequence). This CDR3 is 15 amino acids long. This CDR3 reads CASSSFARDNSPLHF. DNA for the CDR3: TGTGCCAGCAGCTCTTTCGCCAGAGATAATTCACCCCTCCACTTT.

The chain links TRBV23-1 to TRBJ2-7; a weak D match, TRBD1 (5 bases). TRBV23-1 is an ORF; its function is uncertain. With 7 bases removed from V and 5 bases from J, the gap between germline ends came to 15 bases. CDR3 length equals 13 residues. The chain's CDR3 is CASTGQPPHEQYF. CDR3 in DNA: TGCGCCAGCACCGGACAACCTCCCCACGAGCAGTACTTC.

The chain is built from TRBV13 and TRBJ1-3; 7 positions match TRBD1. In germline, CDR1 is PRHDT, CDR2 FYEKMQ (reference sequence). J was trimmed by 2 bases and V by 5 bases; bases with no gene match: 12. This CDR3 comprises 17 residues. CDR3 nucleotides: TGTGCCAGCAGCCAACCGACTCCTGGGACAGCTGGAAACACCATATATTTT. It is translated as CASSQPTPGTAGNTIYF.

The sample holds a few counts of this clone. The chain couples TRBV6-5 to TRBJ1-5; possibly TRBD1 for D (5 bases). The CDR3 has 15 residues. Trimming removed 5 bases at V and 7 bases at J, with 18 bases between. CDR1 MNHEY and CDR2 SVGAGI come from the germline V gene. The CDR3 region has the DNA TGTGCCAGCAGTGCCCCTGGGGGTTTCGGCCAGCCCCAGCATTTT. It encodes CASSAPGGFGQPQHF.

V gene TRBV25-1 combines with J gene TRBJ2-1, with 9 positions matching TRBD1. V was pared by 5 bases and J by 6 bases, with 8 bases of the junction left unmatched. In germline, CDR1 is MGHDK, CDR2 SYGVNS. This CDR3 comprises 15 residues. The CDR3 loop reads CASSKNRGRINEQFF. In nucleotides, the CDR3 is TGTGCCAGCAGTAAGAACAGGGGGCGCATCAATGAGCAGTTCTTC.

V and J are TRBV18 and TRBJ2-1; 13 positions match TRBD2. V lost 5 bases, J lost 0 bases, and 7 bases stayed unmatched. The CDR3 sequence is 18 residues long. CDR1 is KGHSH, CDR2 LQKENI, per germline. The CDR3 here is CASSGTSGARGSYNEQFF. CDR3 nucleotides: TGTGCCAGCTCAGGGACTAGCGGGGCACGGGGCTCCTACAATGAGCAGTTCTTC.

V is TRBV5-1 and J is TRBJ2-7, with TRBD2 matching over 7 bases. The CDR3 covers 16 residues. CDR1 and CDR2 (germline): SGHRS, YFSETQ. The J segment lost 0 bases and the V segment lost 2 bases, leaving 8 bases of the junction unmatched. CDR3 loop: CASSFRDYQSSYEQYF. As DNA, the CDR3 is TGCGCCAGCAGCTTCCGGGACTACCAATCCTCCTACGAGCAGTACTTC. Variable domain in full (rest from reference TRBV5-1 and TRBJ2-7): KAGVTQTPRYLIKTRGQQVTLSCSPISGHRSVSWYQQTPGQGLQFLFEYFSETQRNKGNFPGRFSGRQFSNSRSEMNVSTLELGDSALYLCASSFRDYQSSYEQYFGPGTRLTVT.

The chain uses TRBV11-2 and TRBJ2-7; D unclear. Trimming left V 2 bases short and J 5 bases short, with 13 bases between. CDR1 is SGHAT and CDR2 is FQNNGV in the germline V gene. The CDR3 consists of 14 residues. CDR3 in amino acids: CASSLLPLGNEQYF. The CDR3 region has the DNA TGTGCCAGCAGCTTACTCCCCCTGGGGAACGAGCAGTACTTC.

The V call is TRBV7-6, the J call TRBJ1-2; 9 nucleotides match TRBD1. V gave up 5 bases and J gave up 8 bases; unmatched junction bases: 9. The CDR3 has 14 amino acids. Germline CDR1 and CDR2: SGHVS and FNYEAQ. The CDR3 reads CASSAVQGARGYTF. The DNA of the CDR3 is TGTGCCAGCAGCGCCGTACAGGGGGCGCGAGGCTACACCTTC.

This CDR3 reads CASSYSTYQTYEQYF. In DNA, the CDR3 is TGTGCCAGCAGTTACTCGACGTACCAGACCTACGAGCAGTACTTC. V gene TRBV6-5 combines with J gene TRBJ2-7, with D hard to call. This CDR3 has 15 amino acids. Trimming cost V 0 bases and J 2 bases, with 11 bases left between them. CDR1 MNHEY and CDR2 SVGAGI come from the germline V gene.

This clone was counted only a few times. The chain combines TRBV6-5 with TRBJ1-1; possibly TRBD1 for D (6 bases). Germline values: CDR1 MNHEY, CDR2 SVGAGI. The CDR3 extends over 12 amino acids. V dropped 6 bases and J dropped 1 base, with 6 bases sitting between them. CDR3 DNA sequence: TGTGCCAGCAGAGGGGGGAACACTGAAGCTTTCTTT. Its translation: CASRGGNTEAFF.

This clone was observed once. The chain has TRBV7-8 and TRBJ1-5, with D perhaps matching TRBD1 (6 bases). The CDR3 runs to 16 residues. Germline lookup yields CDR1 SGHVS and CDR2 FQNEAQ. Trimming shortened V by 5 bases and J by 6 bases, and 20 bases separated the two germline ends. DNA of the CDR3: TGTGCCAGCAGCAGCGGGATTGAGGGCAGGGGTCAGCCCCAGCATTTT. Translating it yields CASSSGIEGRGQPQHF.

V is TRBV19 and J is TRBJ2-5, with D possibly TRBD1 on 5 matching bases. In germline, CDR1 is LNHDA, CDR2 SQIVND (reference sequence). This CDR3 comprises 13 residues. Between the trimmed V and J ends, which lost 3 bases and 3 bases, there was a span of 8 bases. CDR3 sequence: CASSMGLEETQYF. In DNA, the CDR3 is TGTGCCAGTAGTATGGGGCTAGAAGAGACCCAGTACTTC.

This clone was found a few times. This sequence joins TRBV6-5 and TRBJ1-5, with 7 bases lining up with TRBD1. Germline V gene data show CDR1 as MNHEY and CDR2 as SVGAGI. Unmatched junction bases numbered 0, after V lost 0 bases and J lost 4 bases. The CDR3 runs 14 residues. The CDR3 loop is CASSYSDRNQPQHF. The CDR3 nucleotides are TGTGCCAGCAGTTACTCGGACAGGAATCAGCCCCAGCATTTT.

In DNA, the CDR3 is TGTGCCAGCAGCTTAGATGCGGCGGCTGAAGCTTTCTTT. Protein product: CASSLDAAAEAFF. V and J are TRBV11-3 and TRBJ1-1; the D is unclear. V shed 0 bases and J shed 6 bases, with 8 bases lying between them. CDR1 SGHNT and CDR2 YENEEA come from the germline V gene. The CDR3 has 13 residues.

The chain uses TRBV4-1 and TRBJ1-1; D gene uncertain. Germline CDR1 and CDR2: MGHRA and YSYEKL. V lost 5 bases, J lost 1 base, and 11 bases lay in between. The CDR3 contains 14 residues. The CDR3 is CASSLVEWNTEAFF. DNA of the CDR3: TGCGCCAGCAGCTTGGTTGAATGGAACACTGAAGCTTTCTTT.

The V and J genes are TRBV9 and TRBJ2-3; maybe TRBD2 (6 bases). The germline V gene has CDR1 SGDLS and CDR2 YYNGEE. The CDR3 length is 16 residues. V was cut by 0 bases and J by 4 bases, with 15 bases left in between. Here the CDR3 reads CASSVGVAADSDTQYF. The CDR3 DNA reads as TGTGCCAGCAGCGTAGGAGTAGCGGCGGATTCAGATACGCAGTATTTT.

This chain joins TRBV29-1 and TRBJ2-7; the D is unclear. The CDR3 extends over 11 amino acids. Germline CDR1 is SQVTM and CDR2 is ANQGSEA. The V end was cut by 4 bases, the J end by 1 base, with 5 bases between. The CDR3 protein is CSVGTSYEQYF. CDR3 nucleotide sequence: TGCAGCGTTGGTACTTCCTACGAGCAGTACTTC.

This chain links TRBV10-3 with TRBJ1-2; the match to TRBD1 covers 7 bases. The CDR3 covers 15 residues. J lost 4 bases, V lost 0 bases, and 5 bases had no gene match. Germline V lookup: CDR1 ENHRY, CDR2 SYGVKD. The CDR3 nucleotides are TGTGCCATCAGTGAGTCCGGGACAGCCGCCTATGGCTACACCTTC. It specifies CAISESGTAAYGYTF.

J is TRBJ2-5 and V is TRBV11-2, with 13 bases that match TRBD2. Germline trimming cut 4 bases from V and 2 bases from J; bases unmatched to any gene: 4. This CDR3 spans 16 amino acids. CDR1 and CDR2 from the germline V gene are SGHAT and FQNNGV. CDR3 DNA sequence: TGTGCCAGCAGCTCCCGGACTAGCGGGAGACAAGAGACCCAGTACTTC. It encodes CASSSRTSGRQETQYF.

The chain employs TRBV11-1 and TRBJ2-5; 12 positions match TRBD2. The CDR3 loop spans 19 amino acids. The V gene's germline CDR1 is SGHAT and CDR2 FQDESV (reference sequence). V dropped 1 base and J dropped 5; count of bases not matched to a gene: 14. The CDR3 here is CASSLGGGLAGGYAETQYF. In nucleotides, the CDR3 is TGTGCCAGCAGCTTAGGGGGGGGGCTAGCGGGAGGGTACGCTGAGACCCAGTACTTC.

V and J are TRBV10-1 and TRBJ2-3, with D possibly matching TRBD2 (6 bases). Per germline, CDR1 WNHNN and CDR2 SYGVQD (reference sequence). The CDR3 is made up of 14 amino acids. Trimming shortened V by 3 bases and J by 5 bases, and 12 bases separated the two germline ends. The CDR3 region is CASSEPGALDTQYF. In DNA, the CDR3 is TGCGCCAGCAGTGAACCGGGAGCTCTAGATACGCAGTATTTT.

This chain links TRBV4-1 with TRBJ2-7; tentative D call: TRBD2 (7 bases). The CDR3 extends over 16 amino acids. V lost 6 bases, J lost 7 bases, and 25 bases lay in between. Germline CDR1 is MGHRA and CDR2 is YSYEKL. The CDR3 DNA is TGCGCCAGCAGGTCGGTGGGGGCGGGGGACTGGGGGGAGCAGTACTTC. Translated: CASRSVGAGDWGEQYF.

The J gene is TRBJ2-3, the V gene TRBV9, with TRBD2 as a possible D gene (6 bases). The V gene's germline CDR1 is SGDLS and CDR2 YYNGEE. The V end lost 0 bases, the J end lost 1 base, and 12 bases lay between the germline ends. CDR3 length equals 16 residues. DNA for the CDR3: TGTGCCAGCAGCGTAGCTCCGGGGGTGGGCACAGATACGCAGTATTTT. Translation: CASSVAPGVGTDTQYF.